One sample yielded the 30 T cell receptor beta chains listed below, sequenced in a study of vaccination and CD4 T cells after COVID-19. The Oncomine TCR Beta short-read assay generated sequence data from the DNA of cultured CD4+ T cells. TCRdb independently ran MiXCR on the PCR reads; one entry per CDR3 protein. The sample lists around 21,000 distinct CDR3 sequences; around 53% were seen once. Indicated treatment: approximately 10-day PBMC culture with coronavirus spike peptide pools or control peptides (ViraFEST assay). Their antigens remain unidentified. The sample taken for sequencing was CD4+ T cells from blood, cultured in vitro. These receptors were obtained from a human donor who had recovered from COVID-19.

In its sample, this clonotype was seen a few times. The chain recombines TRBV6-2 or TRBV6-3 with TRBJ2-5; the match to TRBD2 covers 8 bases. Germline assignment: CDR1 MNHEY and CDR2 SVGEGT. J gave up 3 bases and V 8 bases, and 5 bases lay outside the gene matches. The CDR3 runs to 13 residues. The CDR3 DNA follows: TGTGCCAGCCGAAGTAGCGGGGAAGAGACCCAGTACTTC. Encoded protein: CASRSSGEETQYF.

The V gene is TRBV7-6, the J gene TRBJ1-1; 7 bases align to TRBD1. The V and J ends lost 5 bases and 1 base, in that order; junction bases with no gene match: 10. The CDR3 loop spans 16 amino acids. CDR1 and CDR2 (germline): SGHVS, FNYEAQ. In DNA, the CDR3 is TGTGCCAGCAGCAGAGCCGGGACAGTTGGGAACACTGAAGCTTTCTTT. Protein sequence: CASSRAGTVGNTEAFF. Looking up the rest from reference TRBV7-6 and TRBJ1-1 gives the full variable domain: GAGVSQSPRYKVTKRGQDVALRCDPISGHVSLYWYRQALGQGPEFLTYFNYEAQQDKSGLPNDRFSAERPEGSISTLTIQRTEQRDSAMYRCASSRAGTVGNTEAFFGQGTRLTVV.

This chain uses TRBV6-5 with TRBJ1-1; D is undetermined. V was trimmed by 2 bases and J by 11 bases, leaving 9 bases between them. The CDR3 spans 11 residues. CDR1 and CDR2 (germline): MNHEY, SVGAGI. CDR3 amino acids: CASSYGSWAFF. The CDR3 nucleotides read TGTGCCAGCAGTTACGGAAGCTGGGCTTTCTTT.

The chain carries TRBV28 and TRBJ1-2; D is uncertain. V lost 6 bases to trimming and J lost 5 bases, with 13 bases between them. Germline assignment: CDR1 MDHEN and CDR2 SYDVKM. CDR3 length: 13 residues. DNA of the CDR3: TGTGCCAGCAGGCGGACCGCCCTTTATGGCTACACCTTC. This codes for CASRRTALYGYTF.

V is TRBV12-3 or TRBV12-4 and J is TRBJ1-4; D is ambiguous. CDR3 length: 13 residues. V lost 0 bases and J lost 5, with 4 bases in between. The CDR3 DNA sequence: TGTGCCAGCAGTTTAGCCGGGAATGAAAAACTGTTTTTT. It translates to CASSLAGNEKLFF.

The chain is built from TRBV2 and TRBJ2-7; TRBD2 might be the D (7 bases). The germline gives CDR1 SNHLY, CDR2 FYNNEI. The CDR3 totals 15 residues. The V and J ends lost 11 bases and 2 bases respectively, with 22 bases between them. CDR3 amino acids: CACRPAGASTYEQYF. CDR3 nucleotide sequence: TGTGCCTGCCGGCCCGCGGGGGCCTCAACCTACGAGCAGTACTTC.

This clonotype showed up just a few times. The CDR3, as DNA: TGTGCCAGCAGTGATACCGGGAACACCGGGGAGCTGTTTTTT. Translation: CASSDTGNTGELFF. The chain links TRBV2 to TRBJ2-2; D ambiguous. Germline CDR1 is SNHLY and CDR2 is FYNNEI. The V end lost 3 bases, the J end lost 1 base, and 6 bases lay between the germline ends. The CDR3 is made up of 14 amino acids.

Here the CDR3 DNA reads TGTGCCAGCACCCCACGGGAAGGTGAAGCTTTCTTT. Translation: CASTPREGEAFF. The chain couples TRBV12-3 or TRBV12-4 to TRBJ1-1; D not resolved. The CDR3 consists of 12 residues. Trimming shortened V by 7 bases and J by 7 bases, and 13 bases separated the two germline ends.

The V gene is TRBV20-1, the J gene TRBJ2-7; tentatively, D is TRBD2 (5 bases). Trimming took 2 bases from V and 2 from J, leaving 10 bases between them. The CDR3 is made up of 13 amino acids. Germline V gene lookup returns CDR1 DFQATT and CDR2 SNEGSKA (reference sequence). This chain's CDR3 is CSARTPGTYEQYF. CDR3 DNA: TGCAGTGCTAGAACTCCGGGGACCTACGAGCAGTACTTC.

CDR3 sequence: CASMNRGRTGELFF. CDR3 DNA sequence: TGTGCCAGTATGAACAGGGGACGAACCGGGGAGCTGTTTTTT. The chain recombines TRBV19 with TRBJ2-2, with 7 bases fitting TRBD1. Trimming took 7 bases from V and 5 from J; bases not matched to a gene: 7. Per germline, CDR1 LNHDA and CDR2 SQIVND (reference sequence). The CDR3 length is 14 residues. The full variable domain, its missing parts supplied by reference TRBV19 and TRBJ2-2, is DGGITQSPKYLFRKEGQNVTLSCEQNLNHDAMYWYRQDPGQGLRLIYYSQIVNDFQKGDIAEGYSVSREKKESFPLTVTSAQKNPTAFYLCASMNRGRTGELFFGEGSRLTVL.

The J gene is TRBJ2-7, the V gene TRBV28, with D possibly being TRBD2 (6 bases). The CDR3 is 16 residues long. The V end lost 6 bases, the J end lost 4 bases, and 22 bases lay between the germline ends. Germline CDR1 reads MDHEN; CDR2 reads SYDVKM. CDR3 sequence (DNA): TGTGCCAGCAGGGGACTGTCCGGGGCAGCCGCTTACGAGCAGTACTTC. As protein: CASRGLSGAAAYEQYF.

The V and J genes are TRBV7-7 and TRBJ2-7; D is tentatively TRBD1 or TRBD2 (6 bases each). Trimming cost V 5 bases and J 7 bases, with 18 bases left between them. CDR1 is SSHAT and CDR2 is FNYEAQ in the germline V gene (reference sequence). The CDR3 sequence is 14 residues long. The CDR3 loop is CASSPGIGGQEQYF. In DNA form, the CDR3 reads TGTGCCAGCAGCCCGGGGATCGGGGGCCAGGAGCAGTACTTC.

The chain employs TRBV7-8 and TRBJ2-7; 8 bases align to TRBD1. Germline V gene lookup returns CDR1 SGHVS and CDR2 FQNEAQ. This CDR3 spans 15 amino acids. Germline trimming cut 5 bases from V and 2 bases from J; bases unmatched to any gene: 8. The CDR3: CASSLIPGQAYEQYF. DNA for the CDR3: TGTGCCAGCAGCCTCATACCGGGACAGGCCTACGAGCAGTACTTC.

The rearrangement links TRBV20-1 to TRBJ2-5, with a possible D match to TRBD1 (6 bases). The V gene's germline CDR1 is DFQATT and CDR2 SNEGSKA (reference sequence). This CDR3 region has 12 residues. The CDR3 here is CRGHRDQETQYF. DNA of the CDR3: TGCAGGGGCCACAGGGACCAAGAGACCCAGTACTTC.

V usage is TRBV2 and J usage is TRBJ1-2; D might be TRBD1 (5 bases). Germline V CDR1 and CDR2: SNHLY, FYNNEI. The CDR3 runs to 15 residues. The V end was cut by 8 bases, the J end by 6 bases, with 22 bases between. The CDR3: CASSPNTGSGHGYTF. In nucleotides, the CDR3 is TGTGCCAGCTCCCCAAATACGGGGTCAGGGCATGGCTACACCTTC. Based on the CDR3 plus reference TRBV2 and TRBJ1-2, the full variable domain is EPEVTQTPSHQVTQMGQEVILRCVPISNHLYFYWYRQILGQKVEFLVSFYNNEISEKSEIFDDQFSVERPDGSNFTLKIRSTKLEDSAMYFCASSPNTGSGHGYTFGSGTRLTVV.

The chain combines TRBV20-1 with TRBJ2-7, with TRBD1 as a possible D gene (5 bases). The V end lost 5 bases, the J end lost 2 bases, and 16 bases lay between the germline ends. CDR3 length equals 14 residues. Germline values: CDR1 DFQATT, CDR2 SNEGSKA (reference sequence). For the CDR3, the DNA is TGCAGTGCTTCGAGTAGGGGCCCACCCTACGAGCAGTACTTC. Translated, it gives CSASSRGPPYEQYF.

There are a few counts of this clonotype. The J gene is TRBJ2-5, the V gene TRBV5-4; D uncertain. Per germline, CDR1 SGHNT and CDR2 YYREEE (reference sequence). CDR3 length equals 15 residues. Trimming took off 5 bases at V and 3 bases at J, with 17 bases between the two ends. The chain's CDR3 is CASSPTLKGEETQYF. The CDR3, as DNA: TGTGCCAGCAGTCCCACCCTAAAGGGTGAAGAGACCCAGTACTTC.

The rearrangement uses TRBV7-2 and TRBJ1-5; 8 nucleotides align to TRBD1. Germline-derived CDR1 and CDR2 are SGHTA and FQGNSA. J was trimmed by 2 bases and V by 5 bases; bases with no gene match: 5. This CDR3 contains 15 residues. The CDR3 nucleotides read TGTGCCAGCAGCCTTACAGGGGGAGGCAATCAGCCCCAGCATTTT. Amino acid sequence: CASSLTGGGNQPQHF.

The V and J genes are TRBV15 and TRBJ1-1; possibly TRBD1 for D (5 bases). The CDR3 contains 14 residues. V was pared by 5 bases and J by 2 bases, with 12 bases between. The germline V gene has CDR1 LNHNV and CDR2 YYDKDF (reference sequence). DNA for the CDR3: TGTGCCACCAGCGGGGGGGTATTAAACACTGAAGCTTTCTTT. Translation gives CATSGGVLNTEAFF.

V is TRBV20-1 and J is TRBJ1-2; weak D call: TRBD1 (5 bases). The V end lost 4 bases, the J end lost 1 base, and 7 bases lay between the germline ends. The CDR3 sequence is 12 residues long. Germline V gene lookup returns CDR1 DFQATT and CDR2 SNEGSKA (reference sequence). Written as DNA, the CDR3 is TGCAGTGCTACCGACAGTAACTATGGCTACACCTTC. The encoded protein is CSATDSNYGYTF.

This chain joins TRBV20-1 and TRBJ2-3; 7 bases are shared with TRBD2. CDR1 is DFQATT, CDR2 SNEGSKA, per germline (reference sequence). V gave up 5 bases and J gave up 1 base; unmatched junction bases: 3. The CDR3 is made up of 13 amino acids. The CDR3 here is CSADLAGTDTQYF. CDR3 nucleotide sequence: TGCAGTGCTGATCTAGCGGGCACAGATACGCAGTATTTT.

V and J are TRBV19 and TRBJ2-2; 9 bases are a match to TRBD1. V lost 3 bases to trimming and J lost 4 bases; unmatched junction nucleotides: 3. The CDR3 covers 15 residues. Germline V gene lookup returns CDR1 LNHDA and CDR2 SQIVND (reference sequence). CDR3 coding DNA: TGTGCCAGTAGTATGAACAGGGGGCCCACCGGGGAGCTGTTTTTT. Its protein is CASSMNRGPTGELFF. The full variable domain, its missing parts supplied by reference TRBV19 and TRBJ2-2, is DGGITQSPKYLFRKEGQNVTLSCEQNLNHDAMYWYRQDPGQGLRLIYYSQIVNDFQKGDIAEGYSVSREKKESFPLTVTSAQKNPTAFYLCASSMNRGPTGELFFGEGSRLTVL.

The chain uses TRBV10-3 and TRBJ1-2; D may be TRBD1 (5 bases). The CDR3 runs 17 residues. Germline V gene sequence: CDR1 ENHRY, CDR2 SYGVKD. V lost 1 base to trimming and J lost 0 bases, with 15 bases between them. The CDR3 DNA sequence: TGTGCCATCAGTGAGTTGGGACCGAGTACTTCTAACTATGGCTACACCTTC. The encoded protein is CAISELGPSTSNYGYTF.

The chain recombines TRBV19 with TRBJ2-2, with 8 nucleotides matching TRBD1. The CDR3 has 16 amino acids. Germline CDR1 LNHDA, CDR2 SQIVND (reference sequence). Losses at the gene ends were 0 bases for V and 8 bases for J; bases not matched to a gene: 8. The CDR3 region is CASSIETNRGIGELFF. In DNA form, the CDR3 reads TGTGCCAGTAGTATAGAAACAAACAGGGGGATTGGGGAGCTGTTTTTT.

This chain uses TRBV21-1 with TRBJ1-1. TRBV21-1 is reported as a pseudogene. This CDR3 region has 15 residues. In DNA, the CDR3 is TGTGCCAGCAGCAAGGGAAATTGGCAGAACACTGAAGCTTTCTTT. This gives the protein CASSKGNWQNTEAFF.

The CDR3 is CASSLSPGTVGSPLHF. CDR3 bases: TGTGCCAGCTCACTTTCCCCGGGGACAGTGGGGTCACCCCTCCACTTT. The J gene is TRBJ1-6, the V gene TRBV18; 7 bases match TRBD1. Per the germline V gene, CDR1 is KGHSH and CDR2 is LQKENI. After removal of 4 bases from V and 10 bases from J, the junction contained 13 bases not matched to a gene. The length of the CDR3 is 16 residues.

The J gene is TRBJ2-1, the V gene TRBV6-2 or TRBV6-3; D gene ambiguous. Between the trimmed V and J ends, which lost 7 bases and 6 bases, there was a span of 13 bases. This CDR3 has 13 amino acids. Germline V CDR1 and CDR2: MNHEY, SVGEGT. CDR3 in amino acids: CASKLSLGNEQFF. The CDR3 nucleotides are TGTGCCAGCAAACTATCGTTAGGCAATGAGCAGTTCTTC.

This rearrangement joins TRBV19 to TRBJ1-1; D may be TRBD1 (6 bases). This CDR3 contains 13 residues. CDR1 is LNHDA and CDR2 is SQIVND in the germline V gene (reference sequence). Trimming pared 3 bases from V and 7 bases from J, leaving 12 bases between. CDR3 sequence (DNA): TGTGCCAGTAGTATCCTCAGGGGTGGTGAAGCTTTCTTT. Protein sequence: CASSILRGGEAFF.

CDR3 sequence (DNA): TGCGCCAGCAGCCACGGTTCCGGGGGGTTAGAGACCCAGTACTTC. Amino acid sequence: CASSHGSGGLETQYF. This chain joins TRBV4-1 and TRBJ2-5; 7 bases align to TRBD2. This CDR3 is built from 15 residues. Germline V gives CDR1 MGHRA, CDR2 YSYEKL. The trim removed 3 bases at V and 4 bases at J, leaving 8 bases unmatched.

V usage is TRBV7-2 and J usage is TRBJ2-3; unclear D gene. The CDR3 runs to 14 residues. Germline V gene data show CDR1 as SGHTA and CDR2 as FQGNSA. V lost 7 bases and J lost 3, with 14 bases in between. Written as DNA, the CDR3 is TGTGCCAGCACCTCCCGGGTTGGTACAGATACGCAGTATTTT. It specifies CASTSRVGTDTQYF.